This T cell receptor beta chain derives from a study of neoadjuvant anti-PD-1 for oral cavity cancer. On the study more broadly: Before surgery, most patients got three to four biweekly 3 mg/kg nivolumab doses.

A note on this clone: Its target is unknown.

The table came from immunoSEQ multiplex PCR; TCRdb's copy has only in-frame clones and leaves some out. Counted here are about 9,500 clones, about 70% occurring once; the ten biggest clones make up 3.5% to 4.5%. Findings and caveats of the study: Post-nivolumab, blood T cell clonality was significantly elevated in non-responders. Only three patients per response group were TCR-analyzed; validation needed.

Time point noted: after neoadjuvant nivolumab, at surgical resection. These oral cavity squamous cell carcinomas were HPV-negative and locally advanced. V lost 6 bases to trimming and J lost 2 bases; unmatched junction nucleotides: 1. CDR1 SNHLY and CDR2 FYNNEI come from the germline V gene. The CDR3 has 15 residues. The chain is built from TRBV2 and TRBJ2-5, with 15 bases matching TRBD2. The specimen comprised PBMCs, sampled after nivolumab (anti-PD-1) treatment. The origin of this receptor is a person aged 35 to 85 with oral cavity squamous cell carcinoma. CDR3 bases: TGTGCCAGCAGGGGACTAGCGGGGGGACAAGAGACCCAGTACTTC. Translating gives CASRGLAGGQETQYF.